This passage covers 23 T cell receptor beta chains from one sample sequenced in a study of PD-1 blockade in classical Hodgkin lymphoma. The protocol was immunoSEQ multiplex PCR, while the TCRdb copy is restricted to in-frame clones and leaves out a portion. Altogether under 100,000 clones are present, about nine tenths being singletons, with the ten largest covering approximately 2.4%. Patients all relapsed after autologous stem cell transplantation, and there was variation in brentuximab vedotin exposure. The sequencing here drew on peripheral blood mononuclear cells (PBMCs), taken before the second cycle of nivolumab. These receptor sequences come from a human donor with classical Hodgkin lymphoma.

V gene TRBV7-9 combines with J gene TRBJ2-1, with unresolved D. The germline V gene encodes CDR1 SEHNR and CDR2 FQNEAQ (reference sequence). V was shortened by 4 bases and J by 1 base, with 8 bases between the two germline ends. The CDR3 is 14 residues long. The CDR3 region is CASSSETSYNEQFF. CDR3 nucleotides: TGTGCCAGCAGCTCCGAGACTTCCTACAATGAGCAGTTCTTC.

The chain recombines TRBV4-1 with TRBJ2-7, with TRBD2 identical over 7 bases. Per germline, CDR1 MGHRA and CDR2 YSYEKL. The V segment lost 0 bases and the J segment 3 bases; nucleotides outside the gene matches: 5. The CDR3 is 15 residues long. This chain's CDR3 is CASSQESTGGYEQYF. In DNA, the CDR3 is TGCGCCAGCAGCCAAGAATCGACGGGGGGCTACGAGCAGTACTTC.

The chain uses TRBV27 and TRBJ1-5, with D possibly being TRBD1 (6 bases). V gave up 1 base and J gave up 5 bases, with 15 bases separating them. Germline CDR1 MNHEY, CDR2 SMNVEV (reference sequence). The length of the CDR3 is 16 residues. This CDR3 is CASSLWQGRGDQPQHF. DNA for the CDR3: TGTGCCAGCAGTTTATGGCAGGGGAGGGGGGATCAGCCCCAGCATTTT.

This chain links TRBV6-5 with TRBJ1-1; unclear D gene. Germline values: CDR1 MNHEY, CDR2 SVGAGI. The CDR3 runs to 14 residues. V was shortened by 6 bases and J by 3 bases, with 14 bases between the two germline ends. CDR3 sequence: CASRQMGYHTEAFF. Written as DNA, the CDR3 is TGTGCCAGCAGACAGATGGGATACCACACTGAAGCTTTCTTT.

The chain links TRBV13 to TRBJ2-3, with TRBD2 matching over 7 bases. V shed 8 bases and J 3 bases; nucleotides not matched to a gene: 5. In germline, CDR1 is PRHDT, CDR2 FYEKMQ (reference sequence). The CDR3 spans 13 residues. CDR3 in amino acids: CASGGSPTDTQYF. The CDR3 DNA sequence: TGTGCCAGCGGCGGGAGTCCTACAGATACGCAGTATTTT.

The V gene is TRBV6-5, the J gene TRBJ2-7; D possibly corresponds to TRBD2 (5 bases). CDR1 is MNHEY and CDR2 is SVGAGI in the germline V gene. CDR3 length: 15 residues. V dropped 6 bases and J dropped 5 bases, with 20 bases sitting between them. For the CDR3, the DNA is TGTGCCAGCAGAGACTTAGGTCGAGAGGGCCACGAGCAGTACTTC. It codes for CASRDLGREGHEQYF.

The rearrangement links TRBV29-1 to TRBJ2-1, with 11 bases aligning to TRBD2. J gave up 9 bases and V 6 bases, and 13 bases lay outside the gene matches. Germline V gives CDR1 SQVTM, CDR2 ANQGSEA. This CDR3 has 15 residues. CDR3 sequence (DNA): TGCAGCGTCCCAAGGGGACTAGCGGTCTGGGGTGAGCAGTTCTTC. Translated: CSVPRGLAVWGEQFF.

V and J are TRBV7-2 and TRBJ2-3, with unresolved D. From germline, CDR1 is SGHTA and CDR2 FQGNSA. This CDR3 comprises 12 residues. With 5 bases removed from V and 7 bases from J, the gap between germline ends came to 10 bases. CDR3 in amino acids: CASSVSGYTQYF. As DNA, the CDR3 is TGTGCCAGCAGCGTTAGTGGGTATACGCAGTATTTT.

V usage is TRBV25-1 and J usage is TRBJ2-7; no definite D call. V was clipped by 4 bases and J by 9 bases, with 16 bases between them. Germline lookup yields CDR1 MGHDK and CDR2 SYGVNS. There are 13 residues in the CDR3. This CDR3 reads CASSGSYSIMQYF. The CDR3 nucleotides are TGTGCCAGCAGTGGCAGTTATTCGATAATGCAGTACTTC.

V and J are TRBV5-1 and TRBJ2-7; no clear D. From germline, CDR1 is SGHRS and CDR2 YFSETQ. The CDR3 covers 13 residues. V lost 1 base and J lost 1, with 6 bases in between. The DNA for the CDR3 is TGCGCCAGCAGCTTGTTTTCATCCTACGAGCAGTACTTC. Translation: CASSLFSSYEQYF. Full variable domain (missing parts from reference TRBV5-1 and TRBJ2-7): KAGVTQTPRYLIKTRGQQVTLSCSPISGHRSVSWYQQTPGQGLQFLFEYFSETQRNKGNFPGRFSGRQFSNSRSEMNVSTLELGDSALYLCASSLFSSYEQYFGPGTRLTVT.

The rearrangement links TRBV30 to TRBJ1-1; 7 bases map to TRBD1. Looked up from germline, CDR1 is GTSNPN and CDR2 is SVGIG (reference sequence). With 4 bases clipped from V and 3 bases from J, the junction kept 14 bases outside the gene matches. The CDR3 consists of 16 residues. The CDR3 sequence is CAWTGGYRGGHTEAFF. CDR3 nucleotide sequence: TGTGCCTGGACGGGGGGTTACAGGGGAGGACACACTGAAGCTTTCTTT.

This chain uses TRBV11-2 with TRBJ2-7; 10 nucleotides line up with TRBD1. This CDR3 has 13 amino acids. Trimming cost V 8 bases and J 5 bases; bases outside gene matches: 6. Germline V gene sequence: CDR1 SGHAT, CDR2 FQNNGV. CDR3 region: CASSGDRGHEQYF. The CDR3 DNA follows: TGTGCCAGCTCGGGGGACAGGGGTCACGAGCAGTACTTC.

The rearrangement joins TRBV4-2 to TRBJ2-7; tentative D call: TRBD1 (5 bases). This CDR3 is 15 amino acids long. Trimming shortened V by 0 bases and J by 2 bases, and 11 bases separated the two germline ends. Germline CDR1 LGHNA, CDR2 YNFKEQ. Written as DNA, the CDR3 is TGTGCCAGCAGCCAAGATCCCCAGGGTCCCTACGAGCAGTACTTC. The encoded protein is CASSQDPQGPYEQYF.

The chain employs TRBV6-1 and TRBJ2-3, with 11 positions matching TRBD2. The trim removed 3 bases at V and 3 bases at J, leaving 2 bases unmatched. Per germline, CDR1 MNHNS and CDR2 SASEGT. This CDR3 is built from 15 residues. The CDR3 loop is CASSDGTSGTDTQYF. The DNA for the CDR3 is TGTGCCAGCAGTGATGGGACTAGCGGAACAGATACGCAGTATTTT.

This clone was observed a single time. The chain uses TRBV27 and TRBJ1-6; no clear D. Germline V gene data show CDR1 as MNHEY and CDR2 as SMNVEV (reference sequence). The V end lost 3 bases, the J end lost 13 bases, and 10 bases lay between the germline ends. The CDR3 runs 12 residues. The CDR3 loop reads CASSFQGRPLHF. Written as DNA, the CDR3 is TGTGCCAGCAGTTTTCAAGGAAGGCCCCTCCACTTT.

The V call is TRBV19, the J call TRBJ1-5; the D is unclear. Trimming stripped 4 bases from V and 2 bases from J, with 12 bases between. This CDR3 comprises 15 residues. CDR1 and CDR2 (germline): LNHDA, SQIVND (reference sequence). The chain's CDR3 is CASSTSGKGNQPQHF. Written as DNA, the CDR3 is TGTGCCAGTAGTACATCAGGTAAGGGCAATCAGCCCCAGCATTTT.

The chain recombines TRBV7-8 with TRBJ2-3, with 10 bases aligning to TRBD2. The CDR3 runs to 17 residues. CDR1 is SGHVS, CDR2 FQNEAQ, per germline. V dropped 5 bases and J dropped 1; count of bases not matched to a gene: 9. This CDR3 reads CASSPRTSGPRTDTQYF. The CDR3 DNA follows: TGTGCCAGCAGCCCCAGGACTAGCGGACCCCGCACAGATACGCAGTATTTT.

V usage is TRBV30 and J usage is TRBJ1-2; 8 bases map to TRBD1. Trimming took 1 base from V and 7 from J; bases not matched to a gene: 5. The CDR3 runs 13 residues. The V gene's germline CDR1 is GTSNPN and CDR2 SVGIG (reference sequence). CDR3 loop: CAWSGTGFFGYTF. The CDR3 DNA reads as TGTGCCTGGAGTGGGACAGGGTTCTTTGGCTACACCTTC.

The rearrangement links TRBV19 to TRBJ2-1; D remains unclear. The CDR3 loop spans 13 amino acids. V gave up 5 bases and J gave up 0 bases, with 5 bases separating them. Germline lookup yields CDR1 LNHDA and CDR2 SQIVND (reference sequence). CDR3 region: CASSHDSYNEQFF. Here the CDR3 DNA reads TGTGCCAGTAGTCACGACTCCTACAATGAGCAGTTCTTC.

V gene TRBV10-1 combines with J gene TRBJ2-4, with TRBD1 matching 7 bases. The germline V gene has CDR1 WNHNN and CDR2 SYGVQD (reference sequence). Trimming at V came to 4 bases and at J to 0 bases, leaving 9 bases not matched to a gene. The CDR3 has 17 residues. CDR3 protein: CASSASGGTGAKNIQYF. The CDR3 DNA reads as TGCGCCAGCAGTGCTTCAGGGGGAACGGGAGCCAAAAACATTCAGTACTTC.

The V gene is TRBV25-1, the J gene TRBJ2-5; TRBD1 is a possible D gene (6 bases). V was shortened by 8 bases and J by 4 bases, with 8 bases between the two germline ends. The CDR3 runs 11 residues. CDR1 MGHDK and CDR2 SYGVNS come from the germline V gene. The CDR3 here is CASARGETQYF. In DNA, the CDR3 is TGTGCCAGCGCCAGGGGAGAGACCCAGTACTTC.

The V and J genes are TRBV2 and TRBJ2-2; a weak D match, TRBD1 (6 bases). Trimming removed 4 bases from V and 6 bases from J, with 21 bases in between. There are 17 residues in the CDR3. From germline, CDR1 is SNHLY and CDR2 FYNNEI. The CDR3 DNA sequence: TGTGCCAGCAGTGGTTTGAGGGGGATCCGAGGGGCCGGGGAGCTGTTTTTT. Translation: CASSGLRGIRGAGELFF. The full variable domain, in which reference TRBV2 and TRBJ2-2 provide the parts outside the CDR3, is EPEVTQTPSHQVTQMGQEVILRCVPISNHLYFYWYRQILGQKVEFLVSFYNNEISEKSEIFDDQFSVERPDGSNFTLKIRSTKLEDSAMYFCASSGLRGIRGAGELFFGEGSRLTVL.

The chain is built from TRBV19 and TRBJ2-3, with D possibly TRBD1 on 7 matching bases. Germline CDR1 is LNHDA and CDR2 is SQIVND (reference sequence). The CDR3 contains 13 residues. With 5 bases removed from V and 5 bases from J, the gap between germline ends came to 11 bases. CDR3 sequence: CASSLQGGDTQYF. The CDR3 bases are TGTGCCAGTAGTCTGCAGGGGGGAGATACGCAGTATTTT.